This TCR beta chain was retrieved from a study of blood T cell repertoires in COVID-19. Study information: From the United States, Italy and Spain came samples of acute and convalescent COVID-19. PBMCs, B-cell-depleted T cells, or T cells provided the cDNA or gDNA that made up the material.

Trimming removed 4 bases at V and 4 bases at J, with 15 bases between. The CDR3 covers 14 residues. The germline V gene has CDR1 SGHDT and CDR2 YYEEEE. In the study's own analysis: Amplification of reference gene primers provided the estimated nucleated cell counts. Generated by immunoSEQ multiplex PCR, the TCRdb table keeps only in-frame clones and is missing some. V and J calls plus clone size are reproduced from that table; the DNA served to infer D and trimming. The top ten hold around 4.4% of the sample, which has around 450,000 clones, around nine tenths seen once. This rearrangement joins TRBV5-6 to TRBJ2-7; maybe TRBD2 (7 bases). The origin of this receptor is a woman in her twenties or thirties with acute or convalescent COVID-19. The sequenced sample was peripheral blood. This CDR3 reads CASSRLRGRYEQYF. CDR3 DNA: TGTGCCAGCAGCCGATTGCGGGGGCGATACGAGCAGTACTTC.